Listed below are T cell receptor beta chains from one sample, sequenced in a study of cytomegalovirus exposure and HLA in healthy donors. Using immunoSEQ multiplex PCR, the repertoire was profiled, and TCRdb retains in-frame clones only, with some absent. The sample lists 150,000 or so clones; 60% to 80% were seen once. Sample: PBMCs. The receptors derive from a man aged 30 to 45 in good health and CMV-seropositive. Both conserved end residues are part of each CDR3. Each record gives: clone size, V gene, D gene, J gene, CDR3 DNA, CDR3 protein. D genes are given only for firm matches. Not all rows give a size; the values are once, few, many and, for expanded clones, a class.

>NA|TRBV7-2|TRBD2|TRBJ2-3
TGTGCCAGCAGCCGGACTAGCGGGGCAGGAGTGGTAGAAGATACGCAGTATTTT
CASSRTSGAGVVEDTQYF
>few|TRBV4-1|NA|TRBJ1-1
TGCGCCAGCAGCCAGACAGGAATGACTGAAGCTTTCTTT
CASSQTGMTEAFF
>NA|TRBV6-1|NA|TRBJ1-3
TGTGCCAGCAGTGAATTAAGGACAGGAAACACCATATATTTT
CASSELRTGNTIYF
>NA|TRBV5-1|TRBD1|TRBJ2-3
TGCGCCAGCAGCCCGGGCCGGGACAGGGGGACAGATACGCAGTATTTT
CASSPGRDRGTDTQYF
>NA|TRBV19|NA|TRBJ1-1
TGTGCCAGTAGTATTTTACAGAACACTGAAGCTTTCTTT
CASSILQNTEAFF
>NA|TRBV5-4|NA|TRBJ2-1
TGTGCCAGCAGACCGGGACTGCACAATGAGCAGTTCTTC
CASRPGLHNEQFF
>NA|TRBV9|NA|TRBJ1-4
TGTGCCAGCAGCGTAGGAGGGCGGACTAATGAAAAACTGTTTTTT
CASSVGGRTNEKLFF
>NA|TRBV6-1|NA|TRBJ1-5
TGTGCCAGCAGTGATATAGTCCTAGGACCCCAGCATTTT
CASSDIVLGPQHF
>NA|TRBV7-8|TRBD2|TRBJ2-7
TGTGCCAGCAGCTTAGTTCTAGCGGGAAAGTACGAGCAGTACTTC
CASSLVLAGKYEQYF
>NA|TRBV7-2|NA|TRBJ1-5
TGTGCCAGCAGCTTGACAGGTCTGAGCAATCAGCCCCAGCATTTT
CASSLTGLSNQPQHF
>NA|TRBV6-1|NA|TRBJ2-3
TGTGCCAGCACCCAAGGGGGGGCTGGGACAGATACGCAGTATTTT
CASTQGGAGTDTQYF
>once|TRBV20-1|NA|TRBJ2-7
TGCAGTGCTAGGAGGATTTACGAGCAGTACTTC
CSARRIYEQYF
>NA|TRBV5-1|TRBD1|TRBJ2-7
TGCGCCAGCAGCACGTCGGGACAGGGGGCCTACGAGCAGTACTTC
CASSTSGQGAYEQYF
>NA|TRBV9|TRBD2|TRBJ2-5
TGTGCCAGCAGCGTAAGCCCTTCTAGCGGGGCCAGTACGTACCAAGAGACCCAGTACTTC
CASSVSPSSGASTYQETQYF
>NA|TRBV2|TRBD1|TRBJ2-7
TGTGCCAGCAGTTACCGGGACAGAGAGACCTACGAGCAGTACTTC
CASSYRDRETYEQYF
>NA|TRBV29-1|TRBD1|TRBJ1-2
TGCAGCGTTGAAAAAGGGACAGGGGGTGTCTATGGCTACACCTTC
CSVEKGTGGVYGYTF
>NA|TRBV6-5|TRBD1|TRBJ1-2
TGTGCCAGCAGTTACTCGGGACAGGGTAACTATGGCTACACCTTC
CASSYSGQGNYGYTF